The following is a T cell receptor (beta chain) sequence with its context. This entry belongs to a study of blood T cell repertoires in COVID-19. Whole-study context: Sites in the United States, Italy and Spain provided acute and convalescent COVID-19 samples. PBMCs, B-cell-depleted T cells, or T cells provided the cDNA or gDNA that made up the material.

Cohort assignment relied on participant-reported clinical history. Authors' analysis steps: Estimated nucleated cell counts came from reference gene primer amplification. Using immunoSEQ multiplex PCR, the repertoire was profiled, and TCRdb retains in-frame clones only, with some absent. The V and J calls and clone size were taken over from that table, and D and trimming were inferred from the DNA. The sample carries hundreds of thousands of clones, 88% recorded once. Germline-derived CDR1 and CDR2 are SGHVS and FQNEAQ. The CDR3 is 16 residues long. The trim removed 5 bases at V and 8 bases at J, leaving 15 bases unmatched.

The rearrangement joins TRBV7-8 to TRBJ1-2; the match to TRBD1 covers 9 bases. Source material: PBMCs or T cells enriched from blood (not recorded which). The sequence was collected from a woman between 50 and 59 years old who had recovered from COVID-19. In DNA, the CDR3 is TGTGCCAGCAGCCCCATTTGGGGGTCGGACAGGGGCGGCTACACCTTC. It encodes CASSPIWGSDRGGYTF.